What follows describes a single T cell receptor (beta chain). Its antigen remains unidentified. This entry comes from a study of cytomegalovirus exposure and HLA in healthy donors. Study at large: A preliminary data release comprised around 85 million unique TCRs obtained from HLA-typed donors. Whole-study findings and limits: HLA allele associations emerged for 16,951 TCR beta sequences in a later analysis, at 0.05 false discovery rate. Most subjects had HLA-A and HLA-B alleles reportedly predicted accurately by TCR beta sequences. Presence/absence analysis assumed near-uniform sequencing depth across donors.

Primers: 60 Vbeta forward and 13 Jbeta reverse. The protocol was immunoSEQ multiplex PCR, while the TCRdb copy is restricted to in-frame clones and leaves out a portion. Here the sample spans 150,000 or so clones, roughly 85% being singletons. This CDR3 region has 16 residues. Trimming left V 0 bases short and J 1 base short, with 7 bases between. CDR1 is MNHEY, CDR2 SVGAGI, per germline. V and J are TRBV6-5 and TRBJ1-6; D not resolved. The receptor's source is a male donor in good health and CMV-seronegative. Sequenced sample: PBMCs. The CDR3 DNA sequence: TGTGCCAGCAGTTACTCCGGCGGGTCCTATAATTCACCCCTCCACTTT. Encoded protein: CASSYSGGSYNSPLHF.